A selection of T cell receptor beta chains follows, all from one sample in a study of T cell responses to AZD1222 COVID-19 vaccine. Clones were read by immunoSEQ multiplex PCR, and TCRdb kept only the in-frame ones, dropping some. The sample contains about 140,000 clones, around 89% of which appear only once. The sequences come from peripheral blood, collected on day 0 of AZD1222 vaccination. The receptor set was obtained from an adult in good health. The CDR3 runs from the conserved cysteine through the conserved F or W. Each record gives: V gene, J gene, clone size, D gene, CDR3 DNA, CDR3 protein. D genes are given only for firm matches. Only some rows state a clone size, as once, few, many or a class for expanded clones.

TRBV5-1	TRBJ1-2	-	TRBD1	TGCGCCAGCAGGTCCGGGACAGGGGCTTACTATGGCTACACCTTC	CASRSGTGAYYGYTF
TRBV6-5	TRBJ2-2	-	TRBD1	TGTGCCAGCACTAGGACAGGGACAAACACCGGGGAGCTGTTTTTT	CASTRTGTNTGELFF
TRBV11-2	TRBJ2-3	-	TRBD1	TGTGCCAGCAGCTCCCCGGGGGGACAGGGGGAGGCAGATACGCAGTATTTT	CASSSPGGQGEADTQYF
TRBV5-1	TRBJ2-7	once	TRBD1	TGCGCCAGCAGTCTAGGGACAGATTCCTACGAGCAGTACTTC	CASSLGTDSYEQYF
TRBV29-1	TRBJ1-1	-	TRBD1	TGCAGCGTTATACAGGGGACTGAAGCTTTCTTT	CSVIQGTEAFF
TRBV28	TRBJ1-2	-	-	TGTGCCAGCAGCCCCAGAGCAGGGGCGATCTATGGCTACACCTTC	CASSPRAGAIYGYTF
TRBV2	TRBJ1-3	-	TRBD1	TGTGCCAGCATAGGGATCGGAGCCCAACGACAGGGACCAAGCTACTCTGGAAACACCATATATTTT	CASIGIGAQRQGPSYSGNTIYF
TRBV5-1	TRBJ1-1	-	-	TGCGCCAGCAGCTTATCCGGGACGACTGAAGCTTTCTTT	CASSLSGTTEAFF
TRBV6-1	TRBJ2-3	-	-	TGTGCCAGCAGTGACGCCCCCGGGCACCGGGCAGATACGCAGTATTTT	CASSDAPGHRADTQYF
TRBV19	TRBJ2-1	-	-	TGTGCCAGTAGTATGGGGAGCTCCTACAATGAGCAGTTCTTC	CASSMGSSYNEQFF
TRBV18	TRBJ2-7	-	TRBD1	TGTGCCAGCTCACTTCTCTCCCAGGGGGCGCAAAACGAGCAGTACTTC	CASSLLSQGAQNEQYF
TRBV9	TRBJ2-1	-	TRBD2	TGTGCCAGCAGCATCAGCGGGGGGGCCTACAATGAGCAGTTCTTC	CASSISGGAYNEQFF
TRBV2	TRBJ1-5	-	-	TGTGCCAGCAGCCCGCCGACAGTTAGCAATCAGCCCCAGCATTTT	CASSPPTVSNQPQHF
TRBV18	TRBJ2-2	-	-	TGTGCCAGCTCACCACTGGGGTATAGCGCCGGGGAGCTGTTTTTT	CASSPLGYSAGELFF
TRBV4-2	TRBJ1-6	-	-	TGTGCCAGCAGCCCTGGATCCGTGGCTGATAATTCACCCCTCCACTTT	CASSPGSVADNSPLHF
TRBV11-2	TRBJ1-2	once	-	TGTGCCAGCAGCCCAGTGGGGAGGACAGATTATGGCTACACCTTC	CASSPVGRTDYGYTF
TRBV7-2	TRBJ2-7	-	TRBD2	TGTGCCAGCAGCTTGGGGAATAGCGGGAACTACGAGCAGTACTTC	CASSLGNSGNYEQYF
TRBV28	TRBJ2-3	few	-	TGTGCCAGCAGTTCACCGGGATGGGACGGCTACACAGATACGCAGTATTTT	CASSSPGWDGYTDTQYF
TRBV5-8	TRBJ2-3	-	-	TGTGCCAGCAGCTTGGCCGGTGGAGATACGCAGTATTTT	CASSLAGGDTQYF
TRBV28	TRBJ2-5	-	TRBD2	TGTGCCAGCGCCGGGACTACGCGAGAGACCCAGTACTTC	CASAGTTRETQYF